The 23 T cell receptor beta chains presented below share a single source sample, sequenced in a study of blood T cells in healthy people across ages. Next came a second PCR, run for 7 to 11 cycles, which used a sample-barcoded 5' primer along with a J-beta primer mix. From the 5' RACE reads, TCRdb called clonotypes with MiXCR, one entry per CDR3 protein. The sample contains about 1.7 million distinct CDR3 sequences, roughly 28% of which appear only once. The sample consisted of blood. These receptors all stem from a woman younger than 45 in good health.

This clonotype turned up a few times. V usage is TRBV20-1 and J usage is TRBJ2-7, with 8 bases lining up with TRBD2. Trimming cost V 5 bases and J 9 bases; bases outside gene matches: 18. The germline V gene has CDR1 DFQATT and CDR2 SNEGSKA (reference sequence). This CDR3 contains 15 residues. As DNA, the CDR3 is TGCAGTGCTGAGACGGGAAGTAGCGGGAAGAACGGGCAGTACTTC. It specifies CSAETGSSGKNGQYF.

Note on this clonotype: This sequence may be a read error, since a much larger clone differs from it by one base. V and J are TRBV9 and TRBJ2-1, with D possibly being TRBD2 (7 bases). The end of the DNA fits TRBJ2-7 better, so the J call may be wrong. Germline CDR1 is SGDLS and CDR2 is YYNGEE. This CDR3 is built from 15 residues. CDR3 region: CASSVGGASYNEQYF. The CDR3 coding sequence is TGTGCCAGCAGCGTTGGGGGGGCCTCCTACAATGAGCAGTACTTC.

This clonotype appeared a few times. This chain joins TRBV7-9 and TRBJ1-2, with D hard to call. V dropped 0 bases and J dropped 8 bases, with 7 bases sitting between them. The CDR3 runs to 12 residues. Looked up from germline, CDR1 is SEHNR and CDR2 is FQNEAQ (reference sequence). The chain's CDR3 is CASSLASLGYTF. The CDR3 nucleotides are TGTGCCAGCAGCTTAGCCTCGTTGGGCTACACCTTC.

As DNA, the CDR3 is TGTGCCAGCAGGCCTAGCGGGAACAGCTCAGATACGCAGTATTTT. Translating gives CASRPSGNSSDTQYF. The V call is TRBV9, the J call TRBJ2-3; 9 nucleotides line up with TRBD2. From germline, CDR1 is SGDLS and CDR2 YYNGEE. V lost 5 bases to trimming and J lost 4 bases; unmatched junction nucleotides: 8. CDR3 size: 15 residues.

This clonotype has ten or more counts. This chain links TRBV10-3 with TRBJ2-7, with TRBD2 matching over 7 bases. Germline CDR1 and CDR2: ENHRY and SYGVKD. V was pared by 2 bases and J by 2 bases, with 3 bases of the junction left unmatched. The CDR3 is made up of 14 amino acids. The CDR3 loop reads CAISEPGLAYEQYF. The CDR3, as DNA: TGTGCCATCAGTGAGCCAGGACTAGCCTACGAGCAGTACTTC.

This clonotype occurred a few times. The chain has TRBV24-1 and TRBJ2-3; D not certain. The CDR3 is made up of 13 amino acids. The germline V gene encodes CDR1 KGHDR and CDR2 SFDVKD. V lost 2 bases and J 5 bases, leaving 7 bases between the germline ends. The CDR3 DNA reads TGTGCCACCAGTGATTCGGGCTTAGATACGCAGTATTTT. Translating it yields CATSDSGLDTQYF.

V is TRBV28 and J is TRBJ1-2, with D possibly being TRBD1 (6 bases). The V end was cut by 6 bases, the J end by 0 bases, with 20 bases between. The germline V gene has CDR1 MDHEN and CDR2 SYDVKM. This CDR3 comprises 17 residues. The CDR3 DNA follows: TGTGCCAGCAGCCCTGACTCCACAGGGACTGCTAACTATGGCTACACCTTC. Protein product: CASSPDSTGTANYGYTF.

The chain links TRBV5-5 to TRBJ1-1, with no clear D. Germline V gene sequence: CDR1 SGHKS, CDR2 YYEKEE (reference sequence). The CDR3 is 14 amino acids. The ends were cut back, 3 bases at V and 1 base at J, with 10 bases in the middle. The DNA for the CDR3 is TGTGCCAGCAGCTCCCTGTTATCGAACACTGAAGCTTTCTTT. Translation: CASSSLLSNTEAFF. Based on the CDR3 plus reference TRBV5-5 and TRBJ1-1, the full variable domain is DAGVTQSPTHLIKTRGQQVTLRCSPISGHKSVSWYQQVLGQGPQFIFQYYEKEERGRGNFPDRFSARQFPNYSSELNVNALLLGDSALYLCASSSLLSNTEAFFGQGTRLTVV.

A remark on this clonotype: Compared with germline, one end of the junction differs, possibly owing to a read error. The rearrangement uses TRBV6-4 and TRBJ2-6; TRBD2 might be the D (6 bases). Per germline, CDR1 MRHNA and CDR2 SNTAGT. The CDR3 has 15 residues. Here the CDR3 DNA reads TGTGCCAGCAGTGACGGGAGGACTGGGGCCAACGTCCGGACTTTC. It is translated as CASSDGRTGANVRTF.

The chain uses TRBV6-1 and TRBJ2-2; D not certain. CDR1 MNHNS and CDR2 SASEGT come from the germline V gene. V lost 6 bases and J lost 0, with 20 bases in between. CDR3 size: 18 residues. This CDR3 is CASRRPAATPPNTGELFF. As DNA, the CDR3 is TGTGCCAGCAGGCGTCCGGCAGCAACCCCCCCGAACACCGGGGAGCTGTTTTTT.

CDR3 in DNA: TGCAGTGCTAGAGAGAGCGGGAGGGCCTATATAGAGACCCAGTACTTC. Residues: CSARESGRAYIETQYF. The chain carries TRBV20-1 and TRBJ2-5; 10 bases align to TRBD2. CDR1 and CDR2 from the germline V gene are DFQATT and SNEGSKA (reference sequence). The CDR3 runs 16 residues. V was clipped by 0 bases and J by 4 bases; unmatched bases: 8.

There are a few counts of this clonotype. One end of the junction is discordant with germline, which a read error may explain. The V and J genes are TRBV2 and TRBJ2-7; 8 bases fit TRBD1. The germline V gene encodes CDR1 SNHLY and CDR2 FYNNEI. CDR3 length equals 12 residues. CDR3 bases: TGTACCAGCAGGGACAGGTCTAACGAGCAGTACTTC. It is translated as CTSRDRSNEQYF.

This clonotype was observed many times. V gene TRBV4-1 combines with J gene TRBJ2-1, with D tentatively TRBD2 (5 bases). Per the germline V gene, CDR1 is MGHRA and CDR2 is YSYEKL. Trimming shortened V by 2 bases and J by 7 bases, and 12 bases separated the two germline ends. CDR3 length equals 14 residues. CDR3 bases: TGCGCCAGCAGCCAAACGGAGGTGACAAATGAGCAGTTCTTC. Translated: CASSQTEVTNEQFF.

This chain joins TRBV15 and TRBJ2-3; the match to TRBD1 covers 10 bases. The CDR3 loop spans 17 amino acids. The V segment lost 0 bases and the J segment 1 base; nucleotides outside the gene matches: 4. CDR1 and CDR2 from the germline V gene are LNHNV and YYDKDF (reference sequence). Written as DNA, the CDR3 is TGTGCCACCAGCAGAGATTCAGGGACAGGGGGCACAGATACGCAGTATTTT. Encoded protein: CATSRDSGTGGTDTQYF.

This clonotype was seen repeatedly, ten times or more. The rearrangement uses TRBV28 and TRBJ2-6; 8 nucleotides match TRBD1. Trimming removed 4 bases from V and 2 bases from J; junction bases left unmatched: 7. Germline CDR1 MDHEN, CDR2 SYDVKM. This CDR3 has 17 residues. CDR3 coding DNA: TGTGCCAGCAGTTCCCCCCACAGGGGGGCTGGGGCCAACGTCCTGACTTTC. Its translation: CASSSPHRGAGANVLTF.

The chain couples TRBV29-1 to TRBJ2-1, with D unclear. The CDR3 contains 14 residues. The V end was cut by 2 bases, the J end by 5 bases, with 13 bases between. Germline V gene data show CDR1 as SQVTM and CDR2 as ANQGSEA. The CDR3 coding sequence is TGCAGCGTTGAAACCCGCCGACCCAACAATGAGCAGTTCTTC. The encoded protein is CSVETRRPNNEQFF.

Worth noting for this clonotype: A clone one base away is much larger, so this may be a read error. The V gene is TRBV7-9, the J gene TRBJ2-5; D call uncertain. CDR1 and CDR2 (germline): SEHNR, FQNEAQ (reference sequence). The CDR3 is made up of 13 amino acids. The CDR3 nucleotides read TGTGTCAGCAGCTTATGGGCCCAAGAGACCCAGTACTTC. Translated: CVSSLWAQETQYF.

This clonotype has ten or more counts. Sequence at one end of the junction differs from germline and may be a read error. V usage is TRBV5-1 and J usage is TRBJ2-1; TRBD2 is a possible D gene (6 bases). Germline V gives CDR1 SGHRS, CDR2 YFSETQ. CDR3 length: 15 residues. The CDR3 DNA sequence: TGTGCCAGCAGCTTTAGCGGTAGCTCCTACAATGAGCAGTTCTTC. This translates into CASSFSGSSYNEQFF.

This clonotype appeared a few times. The rearrangement joins TRBV5-1 to TRBJ2-7; 13 nucleotides line up with TRBD2. The CDR3 covers 16 residues. Germline CDR1 and CDR2: SGHRS and YFSETQ. V trimming: 2 bases; J trimming: 4 bases; junction bases outside the gene matches: 6. Here the CDR3 DNA reads TGCGCCAGCAGCTTCGGGACTAGCGGGGTCCCTTACGAGCAGTACTTC. Encoded protein: CASSFGTSGVPYEQYF. Filled out from reference TRBV5-1 and TRBJ2-7, the complete variable domain reads KAGVTQTPRYLIKTRGQQVTLSCSPISGHRSVSWYQQTPGQGLQFLFEYFSETQRNKGNFPGRFSGRQFSNSRSEMNVSTLELGDSALYLCASSFGTSGVPYEQYFGPGTRLTVT.

Many counts were recorded for this clonotype. This chain uses TRBV9 with TRBJ2-5; D call uncertain. V was clipped by 4 bases and J by 3 bases, with 13 bases between them. Germline CDR1 is SGDLS and CDR2 is YYNGEE. The CDR3 consists of 14 residues. The CDR3 loop is CASSSVATEETQYF. CDR3 DNA sequence: TGTGCCAGCAGCAGCGTAGCTACTGAAGAGACCCAGTACTTC.

This clonotype has at least ten counts. The J gene is TRBJ2-3, the V gene TRBV15; TRBD2 agrees at 9 bases. J gave up 2 bases and V 0 bases, and 9 bases lay outside the gene matches. This CDR3 spans 18 amino acids. Germline V gene lookup returns CDR1 LNHNV and CDR2 YYDKDF (reference sequence). The CDR3 nucleotides are TGTGCCACCAGCAGAGAGGGGGGTAGCGGGAGCTTCACAGATACGCAGTATTTT. As protein: CATSREGGSGSFTDTQYF.

This clonotype was seen once. The chain carries TRBV5-1 and TRBJ2-5; 7 nucleotides agree with TRBD2. Germline values: CDR1 SGHRS, CDR2 YFSETQ. The V segment lost 3 bases and the J segment 4 bases; nucleotides outside the gene matches: 15. The CDR3 is 17 amino acids. The CDR3 coding sequence is TGCGCCAGCAGCTCTGTAGTTAACCGGGGGGTAGGAGAGACCCAGTACTTC. This codes for CASSSVVNRGVGETQYF.

The J gene is TRBJ2-5, the V gene TRBV12-5; 9 bases line up with TRBD2. The CDR3 spans 15 residues. CDR1 is LGHNT, CDR2 FRNRAP, per germline. With 6 bases clipped from V and 11 bases from J, the junction kept 16 bases outside the gene matches. CDR3 nucleotides: TGTGCTAGTGGGGGCCTAGCGGGACCGGGAGATGAGCAGTACTTC. Protein product: CASGGLAGPGDEQYF.